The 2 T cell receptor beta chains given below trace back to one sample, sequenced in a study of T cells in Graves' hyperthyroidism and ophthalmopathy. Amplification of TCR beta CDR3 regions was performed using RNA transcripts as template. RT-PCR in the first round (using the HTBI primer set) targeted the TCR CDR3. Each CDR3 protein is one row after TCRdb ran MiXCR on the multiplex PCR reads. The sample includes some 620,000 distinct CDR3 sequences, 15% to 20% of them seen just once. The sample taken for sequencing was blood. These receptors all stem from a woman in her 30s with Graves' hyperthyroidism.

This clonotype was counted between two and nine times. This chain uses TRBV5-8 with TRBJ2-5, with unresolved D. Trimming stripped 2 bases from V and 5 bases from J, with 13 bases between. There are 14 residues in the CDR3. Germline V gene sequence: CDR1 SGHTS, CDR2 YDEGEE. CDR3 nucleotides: TGTGCCAGCAGCTTACGTGTTCACGGGGAGACCCAGTACTTC. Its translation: CASSLRVHGETQYF.

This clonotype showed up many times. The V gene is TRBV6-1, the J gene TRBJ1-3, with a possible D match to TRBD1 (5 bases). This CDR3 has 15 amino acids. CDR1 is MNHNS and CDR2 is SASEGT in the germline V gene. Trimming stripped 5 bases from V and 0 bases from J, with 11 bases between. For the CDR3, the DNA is TGTGCCAGCAGTTACATACAGGACTCTGGAAACACCATATATTTT. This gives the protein CASSYIQDSGNTIYF.